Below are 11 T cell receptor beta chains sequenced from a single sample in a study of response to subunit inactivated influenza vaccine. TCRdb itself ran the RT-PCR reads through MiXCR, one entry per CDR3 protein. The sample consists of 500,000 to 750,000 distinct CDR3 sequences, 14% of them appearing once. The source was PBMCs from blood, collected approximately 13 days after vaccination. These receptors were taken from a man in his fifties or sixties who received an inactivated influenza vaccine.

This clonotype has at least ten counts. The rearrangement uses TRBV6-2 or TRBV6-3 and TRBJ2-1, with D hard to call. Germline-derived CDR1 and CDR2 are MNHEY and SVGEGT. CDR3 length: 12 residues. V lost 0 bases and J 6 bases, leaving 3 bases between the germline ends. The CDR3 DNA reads TGTGCCAGCAGTTACTCGTTCAATGAGCAGTTCTTC. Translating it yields CASSYSFNEQFF.

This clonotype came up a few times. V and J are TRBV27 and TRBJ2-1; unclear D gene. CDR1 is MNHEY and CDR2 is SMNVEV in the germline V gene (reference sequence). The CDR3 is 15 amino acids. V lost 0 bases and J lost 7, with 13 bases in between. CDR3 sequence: CASSLSYSGVNEQFF. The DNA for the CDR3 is TGTGCCAGCAGTTTATCGTATTCGGGCGTAAATGAGCAGTTCTTC.

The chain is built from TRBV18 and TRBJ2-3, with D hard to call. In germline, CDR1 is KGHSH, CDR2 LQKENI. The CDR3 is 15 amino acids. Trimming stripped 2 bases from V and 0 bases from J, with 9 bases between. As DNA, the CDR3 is TGTGCCAGCTCACCAAGTGTGGGAAGCACAGATACGCAGTATTTT. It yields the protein CASSPSVGSTDTQYF.

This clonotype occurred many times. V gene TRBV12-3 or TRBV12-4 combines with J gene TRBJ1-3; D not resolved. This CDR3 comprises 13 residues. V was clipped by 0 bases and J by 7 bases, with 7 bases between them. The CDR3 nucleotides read TGTGCCAGCAGTTTAGCCTATCGGAACACCATATATTTT. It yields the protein CASSLAYRNTIYF.

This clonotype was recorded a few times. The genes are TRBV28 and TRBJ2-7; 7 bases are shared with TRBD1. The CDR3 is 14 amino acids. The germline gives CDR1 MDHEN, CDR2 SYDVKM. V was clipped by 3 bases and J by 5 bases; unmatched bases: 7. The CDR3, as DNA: TGTGCCAGCAGTTTTCCCGACAGGGTAAACGAGCAGTACTTC. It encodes CASSFPDRVNEQYF.

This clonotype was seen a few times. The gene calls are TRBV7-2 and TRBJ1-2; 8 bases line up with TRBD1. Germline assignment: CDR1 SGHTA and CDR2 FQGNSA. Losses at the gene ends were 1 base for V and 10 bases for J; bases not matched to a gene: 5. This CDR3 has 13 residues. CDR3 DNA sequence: TGTGCCAGCAGCTTAGGTTTACAGGGGGACTACACCTTC. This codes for CASSLGLQGDYTF.

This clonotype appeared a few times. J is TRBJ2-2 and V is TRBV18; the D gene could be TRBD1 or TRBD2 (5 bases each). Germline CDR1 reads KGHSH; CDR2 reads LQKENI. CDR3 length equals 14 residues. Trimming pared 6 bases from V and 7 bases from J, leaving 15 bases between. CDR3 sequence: CASSLRRDGGELFF. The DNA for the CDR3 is TGTGCCAGCTCCCTACGACGGGACGGCGGGGAGCTGTTTTTT.

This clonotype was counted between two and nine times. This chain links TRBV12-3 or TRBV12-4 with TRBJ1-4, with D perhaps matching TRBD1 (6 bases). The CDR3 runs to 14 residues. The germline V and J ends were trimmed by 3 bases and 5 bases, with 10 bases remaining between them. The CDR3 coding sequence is TGTGCCAGCAGTTTTCAGGGGCTAAATGAAAAACTGTTTTTT. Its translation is CASSFQGLNEKLFF.

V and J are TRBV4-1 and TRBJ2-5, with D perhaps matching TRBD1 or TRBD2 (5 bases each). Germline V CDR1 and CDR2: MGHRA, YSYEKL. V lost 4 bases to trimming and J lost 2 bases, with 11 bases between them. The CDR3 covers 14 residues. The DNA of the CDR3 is TGCGCCAGCAGCCGGGGACGGCTTCAAGAGACCCAGTACTTC. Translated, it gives CASSRGRLQETQYF.

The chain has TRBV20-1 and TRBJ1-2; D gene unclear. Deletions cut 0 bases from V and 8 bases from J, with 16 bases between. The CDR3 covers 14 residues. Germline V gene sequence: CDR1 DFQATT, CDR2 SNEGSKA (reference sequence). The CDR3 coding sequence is TGCAGTGCTAGAGATAGGAGGTTTCTGAGGGGCTACACCTTC. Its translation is CSARDRRFLRGYTF.

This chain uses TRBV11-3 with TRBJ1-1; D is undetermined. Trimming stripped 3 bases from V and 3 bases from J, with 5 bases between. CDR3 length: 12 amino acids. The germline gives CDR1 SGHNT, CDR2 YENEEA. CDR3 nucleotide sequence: TGTGCCAGCAGCTTGGAGGACACTGAAGCTTTCTTT. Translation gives CASSLEDTEAFF.